This T cell receptor (beta chain) was recorded in a study of blood T cell repertoires in COVID-19. This clone was detected only once. Those who participated ranged in age from about 18 to 95 years and resided in around 22 US areas. Participants' reported clinical history set cohort assignment. The CDR3 covers 13 residues. The V end lost 7 bases, the J end lost 5 bases, and 14 bases lay between the germline ends. The germline gives CDR1 LNHDA, CDR2 SQIVND (reference sequence). Per the study methods: The authors estimated nucleated cell counts from reference gene primer amplification. TCRdb's table, derived via immunoSEQ multiplex PCR, lists solely in-frame clones and lacks some. That table furnishes V, J and clone size, whereas the DNA furnished D and trimming. This table holds some 250,000 clones, roughly 85% found once.

This receptor was identified in a woman in her forties or fifties who had recovered from COVID-19. J is TRBJ1-2 and V is TRBV19; D uncertain. Sequenced input: PBMCs or T cells enriched from blood (not recorded which). Here the CDR3 reads CASNGTPQYGYTF. CDR3 in DNA: TGTGCCAGTAATGGCACACCGCAGTATGGCTACACCTTC.